The clone carrying this T cell receptor beta chain was seen a few times. Participants were placed into cohorts based on the clinical history they reported. Exposed enrollees encountered a COVID-19 case at some point within 2 weeks before study entry. This sample stems from a study of blood T cell repertoires in COVID-19. Method: immunoSEQ multiplex PCR; TCRdb's copy keeps in-frame clones and lacks some. The data show about 64,000 clones, under 80% seen once. The CDR3 runs to 12 residues. Germline V gives CDR1 SGDLS, CDR2 YYNGEE. V was shortened by 6 bases and J by 6 bases, with 11 bases between the two germline ends.

Sample: PBMCs or T cells enriched from blood (not recorded which). This TCR was sampled from an older woman who had been exposed to COVID-19. J is TRBJ2-3 and V is TRBV9; D uncertain. The CDR3 sequence is CASTERRDTQYF. The DNA of the CDR3 is TGTGCCAGCACGGAGAGACGGGATACGCAGTATTTT. The whole variable domain, remainder taken from reference TRBV9 and TRBJ2-3, is DSGVTQTPKHLITATGQRVTLRCSPRSGDLSVYWYQQSLDQGLQFLIQYYNGEERAKGNILERFSAQQFPDLHSELNLSSLELGDSALYFCASTERRDTQYFGPGTRLTVL.